This T cell receptor beta chain was sequenced for a study of T cells in Graves' hyperthyroidism and ophthalmopathy. A patient was excluded if there was uncontrolled infection, other autoimmune disease, pregnancy or lactation. Amplification of TCR beta CDR3 regions used RNA as the template. The HTBI primer set was used in a first-round RT-PCR of the TCR CDR3. TCRdb reanalysed the multiplex PCR reads using MiXCR and keeps one entry per CDR3 protein. The data show some 300,000 distinct CDR3 sequences, with approximately 18% seen just once and under 45% held by the top ten. Germline V gives CDR1 LNHDA, CDR2 SQIVND (reference sequence). The CDR3 runs 14 residues. Unmatched junction bases numbered 3, after V lost 7 bases and J lost 0 bases.

Input material: blood. The chain is built from TRBV19 and TRBJ2-1; 7 positions agree with TRBD2. The clonotype originates from a man aged 50 to 59 with Graves' ophthalmopathy. Here the CDR3 reads CASTGTISYNEQFF. For the CDR3, the DNA is TGTGCCAGTACAGGGACTATCTCCTACAATGAGCAGTTCTTC.